The 22 T cell receptor beta chains presented below share a single source sample, sequenced in a study of breast tumors, draining lymph nodes, adjacent tissues. In TCRdb, the multiplex PCR reads were re-called with MiXCR into one record per CDR3 protein. The data show about 200,000 distinct CDR3 sequences, 31% seen once. The lymph nodes were axillary draining lymph nodes from breast cancer patients. Sequenced material: axillary lymph node tissue. All receptors come from a female donor with breast cancer. Some clones in this sample may be carry-over from other donors' samples.

In this sample, this clonotype turned up many times. As DNA, the CDR3 is TGCGCCAGCAGCCCCAGGGGGGGCAATCAGCCCCAGCATTTT. Translation gives CASSPRGGNQPQHF. The chain carries TRBV5-1 and TRBJ1-5, with 7 bases matching TRBD1. The CDR3 loop spans 14 amino acids. The germline V gene has CDR1 SGHRS and CDR2 YFSETQ. With 4 bases clipped from V and 2 bases from J, the junction kept 3 bases outside the gene matches.

About this clonotype itself: A much bigger clone sits one base away, suggesting this may be a read error. The V gene is TRBV7-8, the J gene TRBJ2-5; maybe TRBD2 (5 bases). CDR3 length: 15 amino acids. The germline V gene encodes CDR1 SGHVS and CDR2 FQNEAQ. In DNA, the CDR3 is TGTGCCAGCAGCTTAGGACTCCGTCGGGAAGAGACCCAGCACTTC. Residues: CASSLGLRREETQHF.

This clonotype has at least ten counts. The rearrangement links TRBV30 to TRBJ1-4; TRBD1 matches at 9 bases. Germline trimming cut 3 bases from V and 7 bases from J; bases unmatched to any gene: 6. The CDR3 has 14 amino acids. Looked up from germline, CDR1 is GTSNPN and CDR2 is SVGIG (reference sequence). The CDR3 loop is CAWSGTGWSEKLFF. In DNA, the CDR3 is TGTGCCTGGAGCGGGACAGGGTGGAGTGAAAAACTGTTTTTT.

This clonotype was observed many times. This may arise from a read error, as a much more abundant clone is one base away. The V gene is TRBV20-1, the J gene TRBJ2-5, with D possibly TRBD2 on 5 matching bases. Germline V gene lookup returns CDR1 DFQATT and CDR2 SNEGSKA (reference sequence). The CDR3 is 14 amino acids. Here the CDR3 reads CSAQHPGNQATQYF. Written as DNA, the CDR3 is TGCAGTGCACAACATCCGGGAAACCAAGCGACCCAGTACTTC.

Remarks on this clonotype: Mismatch with germline at one junction end may stem from a read error. This chain joins TRBV6-4 and TRBJ1-1; 8 nucleotides match TRBD1. The CDR3 extends over 15 amino acids. The germline V gene has CDR1 MRHNA and CDR2 SNTAGT. The CDR3 region is CAARTGLIMNTEAFF. The CDR3 DNA is TGCGCAGCGAGGACAGGGCTAATCATGAACACTGAAGCTTTCTTT.

V and J are TRBV2 and TRBJ2-5, with TRBD2 matching over 11 bases. The CDR3 has 15 amino acids. Per germline, CDR1 SNHLY and CDR2 FYNNEI. V lost 3 bases to trimming and J lost 5 bases; unmatched junction nucleotides: 5. The CDR3 coding sequence is TGTGCCAGCAGTGAGACTAGCGGGGCCCAGGAGACCCAGTACTTC. Its protein is CASSETSGAQETQYF. Full variable domain (outside the CDR3, taken from reference TRBV2 and TRBJ2-5): EPEVTQTPSHQVTQMGQEVILRCVPISNHLYFYWYRQILGQKVEFLVSFYNNEISEKSEIFDDQFSVERPDGSNFTLKIRSTKLEDSAMYFCASSETSGAQETQYFGPGTRLLVL.

Many counts were recorded for this clonotype. The chain has TRBV5-4 and TRBJ2-3, with 7 bases aligning to TRBD1. The ends lost 3 bases at V and 4 bases at J; junction bases unmatched: 11. Germline V gene sequence: CDR1 SGHNT, CDR2 YYREEE (reference sequence). The CDR3 contains 16 residues. CDR3 amino acids: CASSSSTGYRADTQYF. CDR3 DNA: TGTGCCAGCAGCTCGTCGACAGGGTATAGGGCAGATACGCAGTATTTT.

The table lists this clonotype with many counts. A much larger clone sits a single nucleotide away, making a read error possible. The DNA for the CDR3 is TGTGCCAGCAGCTCGACTAAGGCACTAGCGGGGAAACCACGCTACGAGCAGTACTTC. This codes for CASSSTKALAGKPRYEQYF. The rearrangement joins TRBV5-8 to TRBJ2-7; 10 bases are a match to TRBD2. The trim removed 3 bases at V and 3 bases at J, leaving 18 bases unmatched. The CDR3 is made up of 19 amino acids. The V gene's germline CDR1 is SGHTS and CDR2 YDEGEE.

The sample holds a few counts of this clonotype. A much larger clonotype is one base distant, so this may be a read error. V usage is TRBV5-4 and J usage is TRBJ2-3; maybe TRBD2 (6 bases). The CDR3 extends over 16 amino acids. V lost 4 bases to trimming and J lost 3 bases, with 18 bases between them. Germline V gives CDR1 SGHNT, CDR2 YYREEE (reference sequence). DNA of the CDR3: TGTGCCAGCAGCAAGGAAGCAGCGGGCCTGACAGATACGCAGTATTTT. Protein: CASSKEAAGLTDTQYF.

This chain uses TRBV2 with TRBJ2-3; D is possibly TRBD2 (5 bases). The CDR3 loop spans 13 amino acids. Trimming shortened V by 3 bases and J by 2 bases, and 6 bases separated the two germline ends. Germline V gives CDR1 SNHLY, CDR2 FYNNEI. DNA of the CDR3: TGTGCCAGCAGTGAGGAGGCCACAGATACGCAGTATTTT. Amino acid sequence: CASSEEATDTQYF.

This clonotype occurred many times. This may be a read error, as it is one base from a much larger clone. The V and J genes are TRBV20-1 and TRBJ2-7; weak D call: TRBD1 (6 bases). Germline CDR1 DFQATT, CDR2 SNEGSKA (reference sequence). Trimming removed 1 base from V and 6 bases from J, with 16 bases in between. The CDR3 length is 14 residues. CDR3 bases: TGCAGTGCTAGAGGCAGGGGCGTTAACTCCGAGCAGTACTTC. Its protein is CSARGRGVNSEQYF.

This clonotype was observed many times. The rearrangement uses TRBV5-1 and TRBJ2-2; TRBD1 or TRBD2 may be the D gene (5 bases each). Trimming left V 4 bases short and J 7 bases short, with 11 bases between. Germline assignment: CDR1 SGHRS and CDR2 YFSETQ. This CDR3 region has 13 residues. Here the CDR3 DNA reads TGCGCCAGCAGCGGGACCGACTTCGGGGAGCTGTTTTTT. This gives the protein CASSGTDFGELFF. The full variable domain, its missing parts supplied by reference TRBV5-1 and TRBJ2-2, is KAGVTQTPRYLIKTRGQQVTLSCSPISGHRSVSWYQQTPGQGLQFLFEYFSETQRNKGNFPGRFSGRQFSNSRSEMNVSTLELGDSALYLCASSGTDFGELFFGEGSRLTVL.

The chain has TRBV7-9 and TRBJ2-1, with 7 bases lining up with TRBD2. The junction had 10 bases not matched to a gene; V was cut back by 5 bases and J by 6 bases. Germline CDR1 reads SEHNR; CDR2 reads FQNEAQ (reference sequence). The CDR3 is 15 amino acids. The CDR3 DNA is TGTGCCAGCAGCCTCCTTAGCGGGCAGGTCAATGAGCAGTTCTTC. Protein: CASSLLSGQVNEQFF.

This clonotype appeared many times. This chain connects TRBV20-1 to TRBJ2-3, with no clear D. CDR1 and CDR2 (germline): DFQATT, SNEGSKA (reference sequence). CDR3 length: 15 residues. The chain's CDR3 is CSGASTRIGADTQYF. DNA for the CDR3: TGCAGCGGAGCTAGTACCCGGATAGGCGCAGATACGCAGTATTTT.

The chain has TRBV15 and TRBJ2-7; possible D gene TRBD2, 7 bases. This CDR3 has 16 amino acids. Per the germline V gene, CDR1 is LNHNV and CDR2 is YYDKDF (reference sequence). Trimming took off 4 bases at V and 3 bases at J, with 19 bases between the two ends. This chain's CDR3 is CATSTLGVGGHYEQYF. CDR3 DNA: TGTGCCACCAGCACACTCGGCGTGGGGGGGCACTACGAGCAGTACTTC.

In its sample, this clonotype was seen many times. The chain uses TRBV15 and TRBJ1-6; 9 bases fit TRBD1. The CDR3 runs 17 residues. The germline CDR1 and CDR2 sequences are LNHNV and YYDKDF (reference sequence). The V gene end was trimmed by 0 bases and the J gene end by 2 bases; junction bases not matched to a gene: 2. The CDR3: CATSRDGTGTYNSPLHF. The CDR3 bases are TGTGCCACCAGCAGAGATGGGACAGGGACCTATAATTCACCCCTCCACTTT.

About this clonotype itself: This is likely a read error, given that the CDR3 carries no conserved phenylalanine or tryptophan at its end. The DNA is left out, because the CDR3 cannot be placed on it with certainty; the CDR3 is given as TCRdb lists it. The chain links TRBV11-2 to TRBJ2-2; the table's TRBD2 call for D was not verified on the DNA. Germline CDR1 and CDR2: SGHAT and FQNNGV. The CDR3 sequence runs 9 residues, both termini included. Here the CDR3 reads CASSLGGGV.

Concerning this clonotype itself: A single base separates this from a much larger clone, so it may be a read error. This rearrangement joins TRBV3-1 to TRBJ2-3; D not certain. In germline, CDR1 is LGHDT, CDR2 YNNKEL (reference sequence). This CDR3 is 11 amino acids long. The CDR3 region has the DNA TGTGCCGGCAGCCAAGGTCCTACGCAGTATTTT. The encoded protein is CAGSQGPTQYF.

Concerning this clonotype: Compared with germline, one end of the junction differs, possibly owing to a read error. The gene calls are TRBV6-6 and TRBJ1-5; D not resolved. The CDR3 is 13 amino acids. The V gene's germline CDR1 is MNHNY and CDR2 SVGAGI (reference sequence). The CDR3 DNA is TGTGCCAGCAGTTACGACTACAATGAGCCCCAGCATTTT. Its protein product is CASSYDYNEPQHF.

Worth noting for this clonotype: One end of the junction is discordant with germline, which a read error may explain. The rearrangement uses TRBV7-9 and TRBJ1-6, with D possibly matching TRBD1 (5 bases). CDR3 size: 15 residues. Germline V gives CDR1 SEHNR, CDR2 FQNEAQ (reference sequence). The CDR3 loop reads CASSFDGRGNSPHHF. CDR3 coding DNA: TGTGCCAGCAGCTTCGATGGTCGGGGGAACTCACCCCACCACTTT.

This rearrangement joins TRBV6-1 to TRBJ2-1; unclear D gene. The CDR3 consists of 14 residues. V was shortened by 8 bases and J by 0 bases, with 11 bases between the two germline ends. Germline CDR1 and CDR2: MNHNS and SASEGT. The CDR3, as DNA: TGTGCCAGCCAAACGCTATCCTCCTACAATGAGCAGTTCTTC. This sequence encodes CASQTLSSYNEQFF.

The chain couples TRBV24-1 to TRBJ2-3; D unresolved. This CDR3 spans 17 amino acids. V was clipped by 2 bases and J by 11 bases, with 25 bases between them. The germline gives CDR1 KGHDR, CDR2 SFDVKD. The CDR3 region is CATSDSLAGPARNEQYF. CDR3 in DNA: TGTGCCACCAGTGATTCGTTAGCCGGCCCAGCTCGCAATGAGCAGTATTTT.